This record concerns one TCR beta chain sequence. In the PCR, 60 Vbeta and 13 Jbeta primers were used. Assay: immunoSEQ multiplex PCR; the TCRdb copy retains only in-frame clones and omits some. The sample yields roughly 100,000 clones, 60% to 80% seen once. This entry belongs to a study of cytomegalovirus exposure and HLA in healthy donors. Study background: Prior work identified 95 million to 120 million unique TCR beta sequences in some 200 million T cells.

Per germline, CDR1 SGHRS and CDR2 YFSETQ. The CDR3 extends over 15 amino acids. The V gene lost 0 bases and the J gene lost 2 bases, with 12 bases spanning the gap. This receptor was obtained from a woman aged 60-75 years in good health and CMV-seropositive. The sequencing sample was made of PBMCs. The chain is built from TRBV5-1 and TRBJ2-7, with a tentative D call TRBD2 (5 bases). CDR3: CASSLEAAATYEQYF. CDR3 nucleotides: TGCGCCAGCAGCTTGGAGGCAGCGGCAACCTACGAGCAGTACTTC. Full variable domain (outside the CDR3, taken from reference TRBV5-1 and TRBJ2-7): KAGVTQTPRYLIKTRGQQVTLSCSPISGHRSVSWYQQTPGQGLQFLFEYFSETQRNKGNFPGRFSGRQFSNSRSEMNVSTLELGDSALYLCASSLEAAATYEQYFGPGTRLTVT.